These 8 T cell receptor beta chains were sequenced from one sample in a study of blood T cell repertoires in COVID-19. The method was immunoSEQ multiplex PCR; TCRdb's version includes in-frame clones alone and lacks a portion of them. The sample includes under 350,000 clones, 65% to 90% of them seen just once. The sequenced material came from PBMCs or T cells enriched from blood (not recorded which). The source of these receptors is a woman aged 35 to 49 with acute COVID-19.

The J gene is TRBJ2-2, the V gene TRBV9, with 7 bases identical to TRBD1. CDR1 and CDR2 from the germline V gene are SGDLS and YYNGEE. The CDR3 consists of 16 residues. J gave up 6 bases and V 5 bases, and 13 bases lay outside the gene matches. CDR3 in amino acids: CASSKIGQATSGELFF. Written as DNA, the CDR3 is TGTGCCAGCAGTAAGATCGGACAGGCGACGTCCGGGGAGCTGTTTTTT.

V usage is TRBV27 and J usage is TRBJ2-7, with 12 bases lining up with TRBD2. The CDR3 runs to 17 residues. Germline V lookup: CDR1 MNHEY, CDR2 SMNVEV (reference sequence). With V trimmed by 1 base and J by 3 bases, 7 bases remained unmatched. For the CDR3, the DNA is TGTGCCAGCAGTTTATTTCCCCGACTAGCGGGAGACTACGAGCAGTACTTC. Encoded protein: CASSLFPRLAGDYEQYF.

This chain connects TRBV10-3 to TRBJ1-5; D gene uncertain. Germline CDR1 ENHRY, CDR2 SYGVKD. V was cut by 5 bases and J by 3 bases, with 14 bases left in between. The CDR3 spans 15 residues. DNA for the CDR3: TGTGCCATCAGTTCCTCCGAACAGACCAATCAGCCCCAGCATTTT. Its protein product is CAISSSEQTNQPQHF.

This clone was seen just once. This chain links TRBV29-1 with TRBJ2-2, with D unclear. The germline gives CDR1 SQVTM, CDR2 ANQGSEA. The CDR3 has 14 residues. V lost 4 bases, J lost 0 bases, and 9 bases lay in between. The CDR3 DNA follows: TGCAGCGTTGTAGAACATTCGAACACCGGGGAGCTGTTTTTT. This codes for CSVVEHSNTGELFF.

This chain links TRBV19 with TRBJ1-1; 7 positions agree with TRBD1. The CDR3 has 15 residues. Germline CDR1 LNHDA, CDR2 SQIVND (reference sequence). The junction had 11 bases not matched to a gene; V was cut back by 5 bases and J by 5 bases. CDR3: CASSPTPGGKTEAFF. In DNA, the CDR3 is TGTGCCAGTAGTCCGACCCCAGGGGGAAAGACTGAAGCTTTCTTT.

The gene calls are TRBV3-1 (or the pseudogene TRBV3-2) and TRBJ2-3; 7 positions agree with TRBD1. After removal of 2 bases from V and 5 bases from J, the junction contained 7 bases not matched to a gene. This CDR3 region has 15 residues. The germline V gene has CDR1 LGHDT and CDR2 YNNKEL (reference sequence). CDR3 sequence: CASSQTPGGIDTQYF. The CDR3 DNA sequence: TGTGCCAGCAGCCAAACTCCAGGGGGAATAGATACGCAGTATTTT.

The sample holds many counts of this clone. The V gene is TRBV5-4, the J gene TRBJ2-1; 11 nucleotides align to TRBD2. The CDR3 is made up of 17 amino acids. The germline gives CDR1 SGHNT, CDR2 YYREEE (reference sequence). With 1 base clipped from V and 3 bases from J, the junction kept 6 bases outside the gene matches. The CDR3 is CASSLPSGGQDYNEQFF. The CDR3 DNA sequence: TGTGCCAGCAGCTTGCCTAGCGGGGGGCAAGACTACAATGAGCAGTTCTTC.

The J gene is TRBJ2-7, the V gene TRBV6-5; no reliable D call. The V gene lost 7 bases and the J gene lost 0 bases, with 13 bases spanning the gap. CDR1 is MNHEY and CDR2 is SVGAGI in the germline V gene. The CDR3 consists of 14 residues. CDR3 bases: TGTGCCAGCATTTCGTTTGCCAGCTCCTACGAGCAGTACTTC. Translated: CASISFASSYEQYF.